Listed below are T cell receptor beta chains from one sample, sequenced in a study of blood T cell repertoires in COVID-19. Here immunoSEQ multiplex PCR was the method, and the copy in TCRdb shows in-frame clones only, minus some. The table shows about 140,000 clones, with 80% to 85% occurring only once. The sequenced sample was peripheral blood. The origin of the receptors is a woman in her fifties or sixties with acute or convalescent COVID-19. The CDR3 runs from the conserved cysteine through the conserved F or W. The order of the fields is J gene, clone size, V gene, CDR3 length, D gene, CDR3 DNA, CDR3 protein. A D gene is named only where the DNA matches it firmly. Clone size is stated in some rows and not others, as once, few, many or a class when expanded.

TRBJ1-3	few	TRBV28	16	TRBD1	TGTGCCAGCAGTTTGGGGGACAGACTATCTGGAAACACCATATATTTT	CASSLGDRLSGNTIYF
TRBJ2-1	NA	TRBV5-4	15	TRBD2	TGTGCCAGCAGTAGTAGCGGGAACGCCTACAATGAGCAGTTCTTC	CASSSSGNAYNEQFF
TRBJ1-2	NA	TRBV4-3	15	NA	TGCGCCAGCAGCCAAGACGGGGGAAGGTACTATGGCTACACCTTC	CASSQDGGRYYGYTF
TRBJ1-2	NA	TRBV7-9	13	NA	TGTGCCAGCAGCCCGGGACAAAACTATGGCTACACCTTC	CASSPGQNYGYTF
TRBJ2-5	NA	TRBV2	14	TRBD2	TGTGCCAGCATACCGGCGGGAGTCGGGGAGACCCAGTACTTC	CASIPAGVGETQYF
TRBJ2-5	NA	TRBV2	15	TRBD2	TGTGCCGGAGCTAGCGGGAGCCCTCAGTTTGAGACCCAGTACTTC	CAGASGSPQFETQYF
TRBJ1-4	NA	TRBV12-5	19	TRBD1	TGTGCTAGCCTACCTTACAGGGGAGGCGCGTTAGGGACTAATGAAAAACTGTTTTTT	CASLPYRGGALGTNEKLFF
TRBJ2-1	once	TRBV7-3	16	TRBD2	TGTGCCAGCAGCTTAGGGCTAGCGGGAGTGGGAGGGGGGCAGTTCTTC	CASSLGLAGVGGGQFF
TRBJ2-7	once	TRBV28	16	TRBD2	TGTGCCAGCAGTTTTTCAGGGACTAAAAGCTCCTACGAGCAGTACTTC	CASSFSGTKSSYEQYF
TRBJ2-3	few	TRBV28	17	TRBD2	TGTGCCAGCAGTGTCCGCCCCGGGACTACTAGCACAGATACGCAGTATTTT	CASSVRPGTTSTDTQYF
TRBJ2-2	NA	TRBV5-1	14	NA	TGCGCCAGCAGGGAGGGAGTGCGAACCGGGGAGCTGTTTTTT	CASREGVRTGELFF